This T cell receptor beta chain was profiled in a study of T cell responses to AZD1222 COVID-19 vaccine. Study observations and caveats: In the spike-specific TCR repertoire, nearly half reportedly target unmutated variant regions. Spike-specific TCR breadth and depth grew following two AZD1222 doses.

A remark on this clone: The antigen is not known.

This CDR3 is built from 15 residues. The V gene end was trimmed by 6 bases and the J gene end by 6 bases; junction bases not matched to a gene: 8. Germline V lookup: CDR1 MNHEY, CDR2 SVGAGI. Here immunoSEQ multiplex PCR was the method, and the copy in TCRdb shows in-frame clones only, minus some. The sample has 130,000 or so clones; roughly 93% are singletons. The sequence was obtained from an adult in good health. Specimen: peripheral blood, collected on day 0 of AZD1222 vaccination. V is TRBV6-5 and J is TRBJ1-5; the match to TRBD1 covers 10 bases. CDR3 in amino acids: CASSLTGGNFQPQHF. Here the CDR3 DNA reads TGTGCCAGCAGCCTGACAGGGGGCAACTTTCAGCCCCAGCATTTT.